This T cell receptor beta chain originates from a study of HIV-infected patients and healthy controls. Whole blood was used without fractionation, so all unsorted peripheral T cells were included. cDNA was made from roughly 470 ng RNA using alpha and beta constant primers. Using multiplexing indices, alpha and beta chain libraries were generated apart by chain-specific third strand synthesis. TCRdb passed the 5' RACE reads through MiXCR, listing each CDR3 protein once. This sample carries more than 15,000 distinct CDR3 sequences, around 9.2% of them seen once, and the ten largest clones take 4.5% to 6%. This clonotype was seen many times. What it binds is not known. Regarding the study as a whole: HIV-associated CDR3 frequencies dropped significantly during therapy; CMV-associated ones, mostly rising, changed nonsignificantly.

The TCR comes from an adult in good health. Sequencing was carried out using blood.

CDR3 in DNA: TGTGCCAGCAGTGAATTCCTCCACGGGACAGGGGGAACAGATACGCAGTATTTT. Protein sequence: CASSEFLHGTGGTDTQYF. The rearrangement uses TRBV6-5 and TRBJ2-3; 11 nucleotides line up with TRBD1. The V gene's germline CDR1 is MNHEY and CDR2 SVGAGI. This CDR3 is 18 amino acids long. V shed 5 bases, J shed 3 bases, and the junction held 13 bases outside the gene matches.